The clone carrying this TCR beta chain has more than one count but fewer than ten. Its antigen is as yet unknown. 60 Vbeta and 13 Jbeta primers were used in PCR. Assay used: immunoSEQ multiplex PCR; TCRdb lists only in-frame clones, some missing. The data show 200,000 or so clones, approximately 81% seen once. This record comes from a study of cytomegalovirus exposure and HLA in healthy donors. Study-level findings and limits: As a later analysis showed, a missense DCLRE1C variant was linked to trimming of TCR beta V- and J-genes.

This CDR3 has 14 residues. The ends were cut back, 2 bases at V and 6 bases at J, with 11 bases in the middle. In germline, CDR1 is MNHEY, CDR2 SMNVEV (reference sequence). This sequence originates from a woman younger than 30 in good health and CMV-seropositive. Sample: PBMCs. The V gene is TRBV27, the J gene TRBJ2-1, with D maybe TRBD1 (5 bases). CDR3 residues: CASSLIDSLNEQFF. The CDR3 bases are TGTGCCAGCAGTTTAATTGACAGCCTCAATGAGCAGTTCTTC.